Listed here are 23 T cell receptor beta chains from one sample, sequenced in a study of control samples from healthy donors and cancer patients. Sequencing was performed with immunoSEQ multiplex PCR; in TCRdb, only in-frame clones are kept and a portion is missing. In the table there are 20,000 to 25,000 clones, around four fifths of which are singletons. The specimen sequenced was PBMCs. The receptors were gathered from a man aged 55 to 70 with colorectal cancer.

This clone was counted once. The chain has TRBV4-1 and TRBJ2-5; D may be TRBD2 (5 bases). The germline CDR1 and CDR2 sequences are MGHRA and YSYEKL. The CDR3 length is 12 residues. V lost 5 bases and J 1 base, leaving 5 bases between the germline ends. DNA for the CDR3: TGCGCCAGCAGCGGACTCCAAGAGACCCAGTACTTC. Its protein product is CASSGLQETQYF.

The J gene is TRBJ1-1, the V gene TRBV19, with D tentatively TRBD1 (6 bases). Germline CDR1 reads LNHDA; CDR2 reads SQIVND (reference sequence). The CDR3 length is 14 residues. V gave up 6 bases and J gave up 6 bases, with 17 bases separating them. CDR3 bases: TGTGCCAGTAGGAATAGGGGGAATAACCCTGAAGCTTTCTTT. This codes for CASRNRGNNPEAFF.

The gene calls are TRBV6-6 and TRBJ2-5; perhaps TRBD2 as D (7 bases). The CDR3 is 14 amino acids. The germline gives CDR1 MNHNY, CDR2 SVGAGI (reference sequence). V dropped 8 bases and J dropped 4 bases, with 17 bases sitting between them. CDR3 in amino acids: CASGGAGGGETQYF. The CDR3 coding sequence is TGTGCCAGCGGGGGGGCTGGCGGGGGAGAGACCCAGTACTTC.

This chain joins TRBV25-1 and TRBJ2-3; D unclear. The CDR3 length is 14 residues. Trimming removed 1 base from V and 4 bases from J, with 9 bases in between. From germline, CDR1 is MGHDK and CDR2 SYGVNS. CDR3 amino acids: CASSESTQADTQYF. In nucleotides, the CDR3 is TGTGCCAGCAGTGAATCGACCCAGGCAGATACGCAGTATTTT.

The rearrangement joins TRBV29-1 to TRBJ1-2; the D is unclear. The length of the CDR3 is 15 residues. The germline CDR1 and CDR2 sequences are SQVTM and ANQGSEA. V lost 2 bases and J lost 8, with 21 bases in between. The CDR3 is CSVEPLRTKWGGYTF. CDR3 DNA: TGCAGCGTTGAACCCCTCAGGACTAAATGGGGAGGCTACACCTTC. The whole variable domain, remainder taken from reference TRBV29-1 and TRBJ1-2, is SAVISQKPSRDICQRGTSLTIQCQVDSQVTMMFWYRQQPGQSLTLIATANQGSEATYESGFVIDKFPISRPNLTFSTLTVSNMSPEDSSIYLCSVEPLRTKWGGYTFGSGTRLTVV.

This chain connects TRBV30 to TRBJ1-1, with D hard to call. The CDR3 has 15 amino acids. V was cut by 0 bases and J by 0 bases, with 11 bases left in between. Germline CDR1 and CDR2: GTSNPN and SVGIG (reference sequence). CDR3 region: CAWSVLTQLNTEAFF. The CDR3 coding sequence is TGTGCCTGGAGTGTACTAACACAGCTGAACACTGAAGCTTTCTTT.

The chain has TRBV2 and TRBJ2-1; D call uncertain. The V gene's germline CDR1 is SNHLY and CDR2 FYNNEI. The CDR3 covers 11 residues. V lost 6 bases to trimming and J lost 3 bases, with 3 bases between them. This CDR3 reads CASRFYNEQFF. CDR3 nucleotides: TGTGCCAGCAGGTTCTACAATGAGCAGTTCTTC.

This clone was counted a few times. The chain uses TRBV30 and TRBJ1-3, with D uncertain. Trimming took 7 bases from V and 4 from J, leaving 11 bases between them. The length of the CDR3 is 12 residues. The germline V gene encodes CDR1 GTSNPN and CDR2 SVGIG (reference sequence). This CDR3 reads CASTVRGNTIYF. CDR3 sequence (DNA): TGTGCCTCCACAGTTAGGGGAAACACCATATATTTT.

The chain is built from TRBV6-1 and TRBJ1-1; no clear D gene. Germline CDR1 reads MNHNS; CDR2 reads SASEGT. V was clipped by 0 bases and J by 8 bases, with 13 bases between them. The CDR3 spans 14 residues. This CDR3 is CASSEAPGYYEAFF. In DNA, the CDR3 is TGTGCCAGCAGTGAAGCCCCGGGCTATTACGAAGCTTTCTTT.

The chain links TRBV3-1 (or the pseudogene TRBV3-2) to TRBJ2-1, with 9 positions matching TRBD2. The CDR3 has 14 amino acids. Germline loops: CDR1 LGHDT, CDR2 YNNKEL (reference sequence). With V trimmed by 1 base and J by 10 bases, 5 bases remained unmatched. The CDR3 protein is CASSQGTSVREQFF. The CDR3 DNA sequence: TGTGCCAGCAGCCAAGGGACTAGCGTCCGAGAGCAGTTCTTC.

This clone was observed a few times. The chain couples TRBV7-2 to TRBJ1-4, with D perhaps matching TRBD1 (6 bases). Germline CDR1 is SGHTA and CDR2 is FQGNSA. This CDR3 has 14 amino acids. V was trimmed by 5 bases and J by 4 bases, leaving 11 bases between them. The CDR3 DNA reads as TGTGCCAGCAGCCGGGACACCAATAATGAAAAACTGTTTTTT. Its protein is CASSRDTNNEKLFF.

This chain connects TRBV12-3 or TRBV12-4 to TRBJ2-1; D gene ambiguous. V lost 3 bases to trimming and J lost 7 bases, with 10 bases between them. This CDR3 contains 13 residues. The CDR3 nucleotides are TGTGCCAGCAGTTTGAACAGCCGAAATGAGCAGTTCTTC. This codes for CASSLNSRNEQFF.

V and J are TRBV7-2 and TRBJ2-5; possible D gene TRBD1, 6 bases. The CDR3 loop spans 17 amino acids. Trimming left V 5 bases short and J 4 bases short, with 23 bases between. Germline CDR1 and CDR2: SGHTA and FQGNSA. CDR3 residues: CASSPSPSRGSGETQYF. The CDR3 DNA is TGTGCCAGCAGCCCGTCACCGAGCAGGGGTTCAGGAGAGACCCAGTACTTC. Combining the CDR3 with reference TRBV7-2 and TRBJ2-5 gives the whole variable domain GAGVSQSPSNKVTEKGKDVELRCDPISGHTALYWYRQSLGQGLEFLIYFQGNSAPDKSGLPSDRFSAERTGGSVSTLTIQRTQQEDSAVYLCASSPSPSRGSGETQYFGPGTRLLVL.

In its sample, this clone is medium-sized. V gene TRBV28 combines with J gene TRBJ1-2, with 7 bases aligning to TRBD1. There are 13 residues in the CDR3. CDR1 is MDHEN and CDR2 is SYDVKM in the germline V gene. V dropped 7 bases and J dropped 9; count of bases not matched to a gene: 11. This chain's CDR3 is CASTLMTGWSYTF. The CDR3 DNA sequence: TGTGCCAGCACCTTAATGACAGGGTGGAGCTACACCTTC.

V gene TRBV5-1 combines with J gene TRBJ2-5; TRBD1 agrees at 7 bases. Germline CDR1 and CDR2: SGHRS and YFSETQ. V lost 8 bases, J lost 1 base, and 5 bases stayed unmatched. The CDR3 spans 13 residues. This CDR3 reads CASNPGGQETQYF. Here the CDR3 DNA reads TGCGCCAGTAATCCAGGGGGCCAAGAGACCCAGTACTTC.

The rearrangement joins TRBV3-1 (or the pseudogene TRBV3-2) to TRBJ1-2; D unclear. The germline CDR1 and CDR2 sequences are LGHDT and YNNKEL (reference sequence). The CDR3 is made up of 13 amino acids. The V end lost 0 bases, the J end lost 13 bases, and 15 bases lay between the germline ends. For the CDR3, the DNA is TGTGCCAGCAGCCAAGAAACCGGGGAGGGTCCCACCTTC. This sequence encodes CASSQETGEGPTF.

The J gene is TRBJ1-4, the V gene TRBV4-2; D gene unclear. Germline CDR1 and CDR2: LGHNA and YNFKEQ. The CDR3 length is 12 residues. V gave up 3 bases and J gave up 7 bases, with 6 bases separating them. CDR3: CASSQLGEKLFF. In nucleotides, the CDR3 is TGTGCCAGCAGCCAGTTAGGTGAAAAACTGTTTTTT.

The chain is built from TRBV30 and TRBJ1-2; no firm D call. The CDR3 spans 11 residues. V shed 0 bases and J shed 5 bases, with 4 bases lying between them. CDR1 and CDR2 from the germline V gene are GTSNPN and SVGIG (reference sequence). The chain's CDR3 is CAWSVAYGYTF. CDR3 nucleotides: TGTGCCTGGAGTGTAGCTTATGGCTACACCTTC.

This chain connects TRBV11-2 to TRBJ1-5; D call uncertain. Trimming left V 3 bases short and J 4 bases short, with 7 bases between. The CDR3 spans 13 residues. CDR1 is SGHAT, CDR2 FQNNGV, per germline. CDR3 residues: CASSFSRNQPQHF. Written as DNA, the CDR3 is TGTGCCAGCAGCTTTTCCAGAAATCAGCCCCAGCATTTT.

This clone occurred once. The chain has TRBV10-1 and TRBJ2-1; D is possibly TRBD1 (6 bases). Trimming shortened V by 6 bases and J by 5 bases, and 11 bases separated the two germline ends. The CDR3 has 13 residues. Germline V gives CDR1 WNHNN, CDR2 SYGVQD (reference sequence). The CDR3 sequence: CASSPDRDNEQFF. DNA for the CDR3: TGCGCCAGCAGCCCGGACAGAGACAATGAGCAGTTCTTC.

The rearrangement uses TRBV29-1 and TRBJ2-7; D gene uncertain. V lost 1 base, J lost 2 bases, and 15 bases lay in between. This CDR3 region has 15 residues. CDR1 and CDR2 (germline): SQVTM, ANQGSEA. The CDR3 is CSVEGETVSAYEQYF. In DNA, the CDR3 is TGCAGCGTTGAAGGAGAAACAGTGTCCGCCTACGAGCAGTACTTC.

The chain joins TRBV18 to TRBJ1-2; D is perhaps TRBD1 (5 bases). This CDR3 region has 13 residues. Looked up from germline, CDR1 is KGHSH and CDR2 is LQKENI. V gave up 5 bases and J gave up 2 bases, with 9 bases separating them. CDR3 DNA: TGTGCCAGCTCAATGAAGGGGAACTATGGCTACACCTTC. As protein: CASSMKGNYGYTF.

V and J are TRBV3-1 (or the pseudogene TRBV3-2) and TRBJ2-1, with 10 nucleotides matching TRBD1. Losses at the gene ends were 2 bases for V and 14 bases for J; bases not matched to a gene: 3. The CDR3 totals 12 residues. Germline values: CDR1 LGHDT, CDR2 YNNKEL (reference sequence). The CDR3 spells CASSQTGTGEFF. CDR3 DNA: TGTGCCAGCAGCCAAACCGGGACAGGGGAGTTCTTC.